This TCR beta chain was recovered during a study of T-cell reconstitution after alpha-beta-depleted transplantation in children. Study results and limitations: Several hundred expanded graft clones reportedly gave rise to the alpha-beta T cells present about two months after transplant.

With 0 bases removed from V and 0 bases from J, the gap between germline ends came to 18 bases. Germline CDR1 MNHEY, CDR2 SVGAGI. The CDR3 has 19 residues. Unique molecular identifiers were incorporated into the prepared TCRbeta library. MiXCR, run by TCRdb on the PCR reads, gives a single entry per CDR3 protein. The repertoire holds around 190,000 distinct CDR3 sequences, approximately 6.3% seen once, with about 6% in the top ten. Turning to this clonotype: Antigen: not known.

The sample in question was PBMCs, obtained before TCRalphabeta/CD19-depleted stem cell transplant. The source is a boy aged 2-15 years with acute lymphoblastic leukemia, due to receive a stem cell transplant. The gene calls are TRBV6-5 and TRBJ1-3; a possible D gene is TRBD1 (6 bases). The CDR3 DNA reads as TGTGCCAGCAGTTACTCGATGGACAGCATACCCCACTCTGGAAACACCATATATTTT. This encodes CASSYSMDSIPHSGNTIYF.